The rows below give T cell receptor beta chains drawn from one sample of a study of T cell repertoires in cytomegalovirus infection. Each CDR3 protein is one row after TCRdb ran MiXCR on the reads. In the table there are more than 400,000 distinct CDR3 sequences, around a quarter of which are singletons. Specimen: PBMCs. These receptors were obtained from a human donor in good health (CMV status not recorded). Some clones in this sample may be carry-over from other donors' samples. The CDR3 runs from the conserved cysteine through the conserved F or W. A D gene is named only where the DNA matches it firmly. Rows may omit the clone size; those that give it use once, few, many or a size class.

j_gene: TRBJ2-6; v_gene: TRBV6-6; d_gene: -; len: 16; abundance: -; CDR3nt: TGTGCCAGCAGTCCTGGGTTTGGATCTGGGGCCAACGTCCTGACTTTC; CDR3aa: CASSPGFGSGANVLTF
j_gene: TRBJ2-3; v_gene: TRBV7-2; d_gene: TRBD1; len: 15; abundance: -; CDR3nt: TGTGCCAGCAGCTTCGACAGGGGAGAAACAGATACGCAGTATTTT; CDR3aa: CASSFDRGETDTQYF
j_gene: TRBJ2-2; v_gene: TRBV25-1; d_gene: -; len: 15; abundance: -; CDR3nt: TGTGCCAGCAGTGACAGGGTAGGGGGTACCGGGGAGCTGTTTTTT; CDR3aa: CASSDRVGGTGELFF
j_gene: TRBJ1-3; v_gene: TRBV30; d_gene: -; len: 15; abundance: -; CDR3nt: TGTGCCTGGAGTCCCGATTGGGACTCTGGAAACACCATATATTTT; CDR3aa: CAWSPDWDSGNTIYF
j_gene: TRBJ2-2; v_gene: TRBV6-8; d_gene: -; len: 14; abundance: -; CDR3nt: TGTGCCAGCATGGGGTCCACCCTTCTCGGGGAGCTGTTTTTT; CDR3aa: CASMGSTLLGELFF
j_gene: TRBJ2-6; v_gene: TRBV12-3/TRBV12-4; d_gene: TRBD2; len: 22; abundance: few; CDR3nt: TGTGCCAGCAGTCTGACTAGCGGGAGATCACCCGGTTCGCACACTGGGGCCAACGTCCTGACTTTC; CDR3aa: CASSLTSGRSPGSHTGANVLTF
j_gene: TRBJ2-3; v_gene: TRBV6-5; d_gene: TRBD1; len: 15; abundance: -; CDR3nt: TGTGCCAGCAGAGCCGGGACAGGGGGCAGGTATACGCAGTATTTT; CDR3aa: CASRAGTGGRYTQYF
j_gene: TRBJ1-2; v_gene: TRBV7-2; d_gene: -; len: 12; abundance: many; CDR3nt: TGTGCCAGCAGCCGGGCCACGTGGGGCTACACCTTC; CDR3aa: CASSRATWGYTF
j_gene: TRBJ1-4; v_gene: TRBV7-2; d_gene: -; len: 13; abundance: many; CDR3nt: TGTGCCTCCAGGGCCAACACTAATGAAAAACTGTTTTTT; CDR3aa: CASRANTNEKLFF
j_gene: TRBJ1-5; v_gene: TRBV7-2; d_gene: TRBD1; len: 16; abundance: -; CDR3nt: TGTGCCAGCAGCCCGGGGACAGGGGGCCCTAATCAGCCCCAGCATTTT; CDR3aa: CASSPGTGGPNQPQHF
j_gene: TRBJ1-1; v_gene: TRBV5-1; d_gene: TRBD1; len: 15; abundance: -; CDR3nt: TGCGCCAGCAGCTTGGGGGACAGGGGGCTCCCTGAAGCTTTCTTT; CDR3aa: CASSLGDRGLPEAFF
j_gene: TRBJ1-2; v_gene: TRBV7-2; d_gene: -; len: 15; abundance: -; CDR3nt: TGTGCCAGCAGCTTAGCGTCGGGGGGCGACTATGGCTACACCTTC; CDR3aa: CASSLASGGDYGYTF
j_gene: TRBJ1-5; v_gene: TRBV7-2; d_gene: TRBD1; len: 15; abundance: many; CDR3nt: TGTGCCAGCAGCTCACGGACAGGGGAAGGTCAGCCCCAGCATTTT; CDR3aa: CASSSRTGEGQPQHF
j_gene: TRBJ2-5; v_gene: TRBV7-2; d_gene: TRBD2; len: 13; abundance: many; CDR3nt: TGTGCCAGCAGCCCATCGGGGGGGGAGACCCAGTACTTC; CDR3aa: CASSPSGGETQYF
j_gene: TRBJ1-1; v_gene: TRBV7-2; d_gene: TRBD1; len: 16; abundance: few; CDR3nt: TGTGCCAGCAGCTTCACCTCGGGACAGGGGAACACTGAAGCTTTCTTT; CDR3aa: CASSFTSGQGNTEAFF
j_gene: TRBJ2-1; v_gene: TRBV11-3; d_gene: TRBD2; len: 18; abundance: many; CDR3nt: TGTGCCAGCAGCGTGGGACTAGCGGGAGGGAGCTCCTACAATGAGCAGTTCTTC; CDR3aa: CASSVGLAGGSSYNEQFF